This entry features one T cell receptor (beta chain) sequence. Its specific antigen is unknown. Base qualities were left out, and no much larger clone turns up one base away. This specimen belongs to a study of shared clonotypes between healthy human individuals (dated by TCRdb to 2020 to 2021). Concerning the study at large: The cohort included three men and a couple of women between 18 and 49 years of age. For each donor, CD4 naive and CD4 memory were each given three plates, CD8 naive was given two plates, and CD8 memory was given one plate. To estimate repertoire size and how much clonotype sharing occurs between individuals, the study deeply sequenced the blood TCR repertoires of several healthy adults. Different laboratories and diverse techniques were used to prepare libraries and sequence TCR repertoires, to increase sequencing depth and limit assay-specific biases. Between about 0.8 and 9 billion PBMCs per donor were obtained by leukapheresis.

The donors were healthy, HIV-negative adults with no recently reported acute infections or vaccinations. Every donor was a Caucasian adult living in Nashville, Tennessee, USA. CD4+ T cells were enriched through magnetic negative selection, after which naive cells were positively selected on CD45RA and the remaining negative fraction served as the memory subset. Blood was collected by leukapheresis, and PBMCs were isolated by Ficoll-Histopaque density gradient centrifugation and then cryopreserved in liquid nitrogen vapor phase. Analytical flow cytometry was used to check the purity and quantity of each magnetically sorted T cell population. Genomic DNA was isolated from every sorted fraction and measured by UV absorbance on a Nanodrop 2000c. Including the terminal cysteine and phenylalanine, the CDR3 comprises 18 residues. Kept here is only the CDR3 DNA, which spans 54 bases and is read in frame from base 1. The junction shows trimming of 0 bases on V and 4 bases on J, and the gene matches do not reach 14 bases of it. The germline V gene specifies SGHRS as CDR1 and YFSETQ as CDR2.

Using the deep immunoSEQ assay, multiplex PCR amplified TCR CDR3 regions from genomic DNA. Extracted genomic DNA from each cell subset was distributed evenly across all wells of several immunoSEQ 96-well plates, and each plate was treated as a replicate. For sorted subsets, each replicate PCR was loaded with 150 to 250 ng genomic DNA, equivalent to 25,000 to 35,000 T cell genomes. The purified libraries were quantified using a Qubit 3.0 fluorometer, sized with a Bioanalyzer 2100, and then quantified again using the KAPA Library Quantification kit. Every immunoSEQ 96-well plate was sequenced on a dedicated single-read 150-cycle Illumina NextSeq 550 flow cell. The study's own analysis went as follows. Because only junctional sequences without quality scores were contained in the immunoSEQ output, filtering matching that applied to full-length reads could not be performed. Sequences were annotated with PyIR, a Python wrapper for IgBLAST v1.9, using IMGT germline references to assign V/J genes and CDR3. Reads with weak V/J assignments (E-value above 1e-6), missing CDR3, stop codons, out-of-frame junctions, or ambiguous translated residues were removed. A V3J clonotype was defined by an identical inferred V gene, J gene, and CDR3 amino acid sequence. To compute the percentage overlap between repertoires, the number of shared unique clonotypes was divided by the size of the smaller repertoire. Three approaches were used to assess repertoire richness: RTK rarefaction, the Chao1 estimator, and Recon v2.1 estimates of unobserved clonotypes. OLGA was used to compute generation probabilities for all TCRbeta clonotypes that the gDNA method yielded from a handful of donors. The source is immuneACCESS, and TCRdb retained only in-frame sequences with V and J called. Part of the clones is not carried over; for the studies checked, unresolved V genes explain less than half of this, and the remainder is unexplained. The DNA was the basis for D and trimming; V, J and clone size are from that table. Recorded for this sample are over 1.4 million clones; roughly 96% of them occurred a single time. The ten most abundant clones make up approximately 1.1% of the sample.

Broader findings and caveats from the paper: Approximately 5% of naive CD4, around 3.6% of naive CD8, around 2.3% of memory CD4, and 0.35% to 0.4% of memory CD8 clonotypes were shared across several donors. Rarefaction of sorted-subset datasets indicated incomplete sequencing despite the large sequencing depth. Sampling was restricted to blood, and TCR repertoires in tissue are likely to differ from TCR repertoires in blood. Higher generation probabilities were observed for clonotypes shared by all four sorted-subset donors than for non-shared clonotypes. Pairwise subsampling indicated that sequencing depth was expected to affect the degree of clonotype sharing among donors. The small number of donors limited the genetic and exposure-history diversity represented. Naive subsets generally had larger estimated clonotype richness than memory subsets did.

This sequence uses TRBV5-1 and TRBJ1-2; 8 central bases correspond to TRBD1. This receptor was taken from a man aged 30 to 39 in good health. The sample consisted of naive CD4+ T cells sorted from blood. What this sample's cell subset or site label stands for: CD45RA+ positively selected. This receptor has the CDR3 CASSLDGTGSLSLYGYTF. The sequence in DNA is TGCGCCAGCAGCTTGGATGGGACAGGAAGCCTTTCACTCTATGGCTACACCTTC. Where the CDR3 stops, the reference TRBV5-1 and TRBJ1-2 genes take over; the full variable domain is KAGVTQTPRYLIKTRGQQVTLSCSPISGHRSVSWYQQTPGQGLQFLFEYFSETQRNKGNFPGRFSGRQFSNSRSEMNVSTLELGDSALYLCASSLDGTGSLSLYGYTFGSGTRLTVV.